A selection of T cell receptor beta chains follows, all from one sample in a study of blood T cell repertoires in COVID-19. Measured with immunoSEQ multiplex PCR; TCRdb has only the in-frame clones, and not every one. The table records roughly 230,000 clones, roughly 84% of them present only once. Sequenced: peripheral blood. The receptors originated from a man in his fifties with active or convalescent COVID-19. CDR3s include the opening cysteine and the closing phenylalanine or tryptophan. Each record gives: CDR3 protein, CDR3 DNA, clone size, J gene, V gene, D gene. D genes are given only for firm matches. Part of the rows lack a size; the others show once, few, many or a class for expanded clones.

CASSFNRQGHQPQHF | TGTGCCAGCAGTTTTAATCGACAGGGACATCAGCCCCAGCATTTT | . | TRBJ1-5 | TRBV6-6 | TRBD1
CAISESLGGQPQHF | TGTGCCATCAGTGAGAGTCTGGGGGGTCAGCCCCAGCATTTT | . | TRBJ1-5 | TRBV10-3 | .
CASSLGVADTQYF | TGTGCCAGCAGCTTAGGTGTCGCAGATACGCAGTATTTT | once | TRBJ2-3 | TRBV11-1 | .
CASSKAGPGGRNQPQHF | TGTGCCAGCAGCAAAGCGGGGCCCGGGGGGCGCAATCAGCCCCAGCATTTT | . | TRBJ1-5 | TRBV21-1 | .
CASSEAVSLDGYTF | TGTGCCAGCAGTGAAGCCGTAAGCCTGGATGGCTACACCTTC | . | TRBJ1-2 | TRBV6-1 | .
CASSASGGQETQYF | TGCGCCAGCAGCGCTAGCGGGGGGCAAGAGACCCAGTACTTC | . | TRBJ2-5 | TRBV5-1 | TRBD2
CASSGSGGIQETQYF | TGTGCCAGCAGCGGTAGCGGGGGTATCCAAGAGACCCAGTACTTC | . | TRBJ2-5 | TRBV9 | TRBD2
CASSLEGADYTEAFF | TGCGCCAGCAGCTTGGAGGGTGCGGACTACACTGAAGCTTTCTTT | . | TRBJ1-1 | TRBV5-1 | .
CASRGQGQPQHF | TGTGCCAGCAGGGGCCAAGGTCAGCCCCAGCATTTT | . | TRBJ1-5 | TRBV2 | .
CASSLNGILNTEAFF | TGTGCCAGCAGCTTGAACGGTATATTGAACACTGAAGCTTTCTTT | . | TRBJ1-1 | TRBV5-4 | .
CATSYGQGGETQYF | TGTGCCACCAGCTATGGACAGGGAGGAGAGACCCAGTACTTC | . | TRBJ2-5 | TRBV15 | TRBD1
CASSQDEVNYGYTF | TGCGCCAGCAGCCAAGATGAGGTTAACTATGGCTACACCTTC | . | TRBJ1-2 | TRBV4-3 | .
CASSQVRHGTEAFF | TGCGCCAGCAGCCAAGTACGACATGGGACTGAAGCTTTCTTT | . | TRBJ1-1 | TRBV4-3 | .
CASSLRRGNEKLFF | TGTGCCAGCAGCCTGCGACGGGGTAATGAAAAACTGTTTTTT | . | TRBJ1-4 | TRBV3-1/TRBV3-2 | .
CASSERGTVSEKLFF | TGTGCCAGCAGCGAAAGGGGGACAGTGAGTGAAAAACTGTTTTTT | . | TRBJ1-4 | TRBV3-1/TRBV3-2 | TRBD1
CASSPRTGTQPQHF | TGTGCCAGCAGCCCCCGGACAGGGACTCAGCCCCAGCATTTT | few | TRBJ1-5 | TRBV4-2 | TRBD1
CASSATGTRYDNEQFF | TGTGCCAGCAGTGCGACGGGGACTCGATATGACAATGAGCAGTTCTTC | . | TRBJ2-1 | TRBV6-1 | .
CASSESRASGGAGELFF | TGTGCCAGCAGTGAATCCCGAGCTAGCGGGGGGGCCGGGGAGCTGTTTTTT | . | TRBJ2-2 | TRBV25-1 | TRBD2
CASSQGATGELFF | TGCGCCAGCAGTCAGGGGGCGACCGGGGAGCTGTTTTTT | once | TRBJ2-2 | TRBV10-2 | TRBD1
CASRPQEGGITEAFF | TGTGCCAGCAGACCACAAGAAGGGGGAATCACTGAAGCTTTCTTT | . | TRBJ1-1 | TRBV6-4 | .
CASSPPSLWSDYGYTF | TGTGCCAGCAGCCCCCCCTCTCTGTGGTCGGACTATGGCTACACCTTC | . | TRBJ1-2 | TRBV11-2 | .
CASSDTGNQPQHF | TGTGCCAGCTCAGACACAGGGAATCAGCCCCAGCATTTT | . | TRBJ1-5 | TRBV18 | .
CASSSLPGTQYF | TGTGCCAGCAGCTCTCTCCCCGGTACGCAGTATTTT | . | TRBJ2-3 | TRBV7-8 | .
CASSTPGQGAVKLFF | TGTGCCAGCAGTACCCCGGGACAGGGGGCCGTAAAACTGTTTTTT | . | TRBJ1-4 | TRBV28 | TRBD1
CSGLAGGTGELFF | TGCAGCGGTCTGGCCGGGGGAACCGGGGAGCTGTTTTTT | . | TRBJ2-2 | TRBV29-1 | .
CASSLDRGRNTEAFF | TGTGCCAGCAGCCTCGACAGGGGACGGAACACTGAAGCTTTCTTT | . | TRBJ1-1 | TRBV7-9 | TRBD1
CASSSETEYEQYF | TGTGCCAGCAGTAGTGAGACAGAATACGAGCAGTACTTC | . | TRBJ2-7 | TRBV2 | .
CASSPVSGGASGETQYF | TGTGCCAGCTCACCTGTCAGCGGGGGGGCCTCCGGGGAGACCCAGTACTTC | . | TRBJ2-5 | TRBV18 | TRBD2
CASSPLQGGKGTEAFF | TGTGCCAGCAGCCCCCTTCAGGGAGGGAAAGGCACTGAAGCTTTCTTT | . | TRBJ1-1 | TRBV3-1/TRBV3-2 | .
CASSLGGGGWGETQYF | TGTGCCAGCAGCTTAGGAGGCGGGGGCTGGGGGGAGACCCAGTACTTC | . | TRBJ2-5 | TRBV11-3 | .
CASSIWTGGSGANVLTF | TGTGCCAGTAGTATCTGGACAGGGGGCTCTGGGGCCAACGTCCTGACTTTC | once | TRBJ2-6 | TRBV19 | TRBD1
CASSGTGNYGYTF | TGTGCCAGCAGTGGGACAGGGAACTATGGCTACACCTTC | few | TRBJ1-2 | TRBV2 | TRBD1
CASSLAPTGYTEAFF | TGTGCCAGCAGTTTGGCCCCGACAGGGTATACTGAAGCTTTCTTT | . | TRBJ1-1 | TRBV27 | TRBD1
CASSIREGNQPQHF | TGTGCCAGTAGTATAAGAGAGGGCAATCAGCCCCAGCATTTT | . | TRBJ1-5 | TRBV19 | .
CASTPGGGQETQYF | TGTGCCAGCACCCCAGGGGGCGGCCAAGAGACCCAGTACTTC | . | TRBJ2-5 | TRBV3-1/TRBV3-2 | TRBD1
CASSQSRGLAGGSYNEQFF | TGTGCCAGCAGCCAATCCCGGGGACTAGCGGGGGGCTCCTACAATGAGCAGTTCTTC | . | TRBJ2-1 | TRBV3-1/TRBV3-2 | TRBD2
CAIRGAGGSYEQYF | TGTGCCATCAGAGGCGCGGGGGGATCCTACGAGCAGTACTTC | . | TRBJ2-7 | TRBV10-3 | TRBD2
CASSLEPTGLTKTGELFF | TGTGCCAGCAGCTTAGAGCCCACGGGTCTCACGAAGACCGGGGAGCTGTTTTTT | few | TRBJ2-2 | TRBV7-6 | .
CASSPRGRGDTEAFF | TGTGCCAGCTCACCACGTGGGCGGGGGGACACTGAAGCTTTCTTT | . | TRBJ1-1 | TRBV18 | .
CASRASGEKLFF | TGTGCCAGCAGGGCCTCGGGAGAAAAACTGTTTTTT | . | TRBJ1-4 | TRBV6-5 | .
CASSLGQGSPDTQYF | TGTGCCAGCAGCCTCGGACAGGGGAGTCCAGATACGCAGTATTTT | . | TRBJ2-3 | TRBV11-3 | TRBD1
CASSLTLAGDNEQFF | TGTGCCAGCAGCTTAACCCTAGCGGGGGACAATGAGCAGTTCTTC | once | TRBJ2-1 | TRBV7-8 | TRBD2
CSASFSAGAQNIQYF | TGCAGTGCTAGTTTTAGTGCGGGGGCCCAAAACATTCAGTACTTC | once | TRBJ2-4 | TRBV20-1 | .
CAWSVGGPYEQYF | TGTGCCTGGAGTGTGGGGGGTCCCTACGAGCAGTACTTC | . | TRBJ2-7 | TRBV30 | .
CASSPTAGNYGYTF | TGTGCCAGTAGTCCCACGGCAGGGAACTATGGCTACACCTTC | . | TRBJ1-2 | TRBV19 | .
CASRRQGALPATNEKLFF | TGTGCCAGCAGGAGACAGGGGGCACTACCCGCAACTAATGAAAAACTGTTTTTT | . | TRBJ1-4 | TRBV27 | TRBD1
CASSRDSEQFF | TGTGCCAGCAGCCGCGATAGTGAGCAGTTCTTC | . | TRBJ2-1 | TRBV5-4 | .
CASSLTAAEPQHF | TGTGCCAGCAGCCTGACGGCTGCGGAGCCCCAGCATTTT | . | TRBJ1-5 | TRBV7-8 | .